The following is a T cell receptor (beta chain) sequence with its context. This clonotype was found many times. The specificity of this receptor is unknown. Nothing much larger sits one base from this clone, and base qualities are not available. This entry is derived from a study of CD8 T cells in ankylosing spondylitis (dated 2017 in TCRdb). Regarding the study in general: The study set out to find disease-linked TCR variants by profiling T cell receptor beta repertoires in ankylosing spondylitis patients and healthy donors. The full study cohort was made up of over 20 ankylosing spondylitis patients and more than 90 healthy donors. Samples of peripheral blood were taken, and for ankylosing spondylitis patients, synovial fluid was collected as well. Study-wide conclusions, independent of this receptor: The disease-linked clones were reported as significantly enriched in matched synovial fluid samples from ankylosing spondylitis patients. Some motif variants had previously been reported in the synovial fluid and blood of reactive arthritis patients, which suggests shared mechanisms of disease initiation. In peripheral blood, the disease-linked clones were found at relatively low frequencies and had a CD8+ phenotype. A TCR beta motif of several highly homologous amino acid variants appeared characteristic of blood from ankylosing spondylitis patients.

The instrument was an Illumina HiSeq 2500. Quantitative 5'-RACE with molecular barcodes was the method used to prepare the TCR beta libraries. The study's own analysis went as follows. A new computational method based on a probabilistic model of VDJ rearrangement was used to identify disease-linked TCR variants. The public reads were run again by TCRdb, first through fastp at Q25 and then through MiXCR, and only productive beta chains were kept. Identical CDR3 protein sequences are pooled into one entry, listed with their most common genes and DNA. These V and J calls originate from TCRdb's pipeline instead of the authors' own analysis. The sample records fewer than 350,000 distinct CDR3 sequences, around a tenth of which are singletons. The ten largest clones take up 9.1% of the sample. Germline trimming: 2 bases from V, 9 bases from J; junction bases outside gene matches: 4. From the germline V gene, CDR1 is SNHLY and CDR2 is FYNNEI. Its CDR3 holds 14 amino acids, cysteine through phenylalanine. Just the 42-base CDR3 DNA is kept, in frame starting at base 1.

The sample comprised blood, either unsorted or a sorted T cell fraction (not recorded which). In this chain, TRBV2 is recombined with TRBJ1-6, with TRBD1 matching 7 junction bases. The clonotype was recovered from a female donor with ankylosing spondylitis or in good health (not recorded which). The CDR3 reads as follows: CASSEWGQSSPLHF. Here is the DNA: TGTGCCAGCAGTGAATGGGGACAGAGTTCACCCCTCCACTTT. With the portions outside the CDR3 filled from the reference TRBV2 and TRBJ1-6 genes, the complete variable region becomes EPEVTQTPSHQVTQMGQEVILRCVPISNHLYFYWYRQILGQKVEFLVSFYNNEISEKSEIFDDQFSVERPDGSNFTLKIRSTKLEDSAMYFCASSEWGQSSPLHFGNGTRLTVT.